The 15 T cell receptor beta chains below were found in one sample sequenced in a study of chemoradiotherapy in HPV16-positive cancers. Sequenced by immunoSEQ multiplex PCR; TCRdb stores in-frame clones only, minus some. Found here are 4,500 to 7,000 clones, about 79% of them singletons; the top ten hold 29%. Specimen collection occurred from a patient who underwent chemoradiotherapy. Receptor source: a human donor with HPV-associated anogenital cancer.

The chain links TRBV2 to TRBJ2-1; the D gene is possibly TRBD1 (5 bases). With 5 bases removed from V and 14 bases from J, the gap between germline ends came to 16 bases. There are 12 residues in the CDR3. The V gene's germline CDR1 is SNHLY and CDR2 FYNNEI. The DNA of the CDR3 is TGTGCCAGCAGTTTGACAGCCACGGGCGAGTTCTTC. Protein sequence: CASSLTATGEFF. Combining the CDR3 with reference TRBV2 and TRBJ2-1 gives the whole variable domain EPEVTQTPSHQVTQMGQEVILRCVPISNHLYFYWYRQILGQKVEFLVSFYNNEISEKSEIFDDQFSVERPDGSNFTLKIRSTKLEDSAMYFCASSLTATGEFFGPGTRLTVL.

The chain joins TRBV7-3 to TRBJ2-5; 8 bases are shared with TRBD2. There are 15 residues in the CDR3. Germline lookup yields CDR1 SGHTA and CDR2 FQGTGA. The V and J ends lost 0 bases and 4 bases, in that order; junction bases with no gene match: 4. The CDR3 spells CASSLTRTSPETQYF. CDR3 sequence (DNA): TGTGCCAGCAGCTTAACTAGGACTAGCCCAGAGACCCAGTACTTC.

The chain combines TRBV7-2 with TRBJ2-4; 13 positions match TRBD2. Trimming took 11 bases from V and 0 from J; bases not matched to a gene: 4. The CDR3 is 15 amino acids. Germline lookup yields CDR1 SGHTA and CDR2 FQGNSA. In DNA form, the CDR3 reads TGTGCCGTAAGGACTAGCGGGAGAGCCAAAAACATTCAGTACTTC. Amino acid sequence: CAVRTSGRAKNIQYF.

The chain carries TRBV30 and TRBJ1-1, with D tentatively TRBD1 (5 bases). The germline gives CDR1 GTSNPN, CDR2 SVGIG (reference sequence). This CDR3 region has 13 residues. V lost 3 bases, J lost 0 bases, and 8 bases lay in between. As DNA, the CDR3 is TGTGCCTGGAGACAGACAGTGAACACTGAAGCTTTCTTT. The encoded protein is CAWRQTVNTEAFF.

A few counts support this clone. This chain connects TRBV11-1 to TRBJ2-7; possibly TRBD1 for D (5 bases). In germline, CDR1 is SGHAT, CDR2 FQDESV (reference sequence). This CDR3 has 12 amino acids. Trimming removed 2 bases from V and 3 bases from J, with 5 bases in between. Here the CDR3 reads CASSLQGYEQYF. CDR3 nucleotide sequence: TGTGCCAGCAGCTTACAGGGCTACGAGCAGTACTTC. Full variable domain (rest looked up from reference TRBV11-1 and TRBJ2-7): EAEVAQSPRYKITEKSQAVAFWCDPISGHATLYWYRQILGQGPELLVQFQDESVVDDSQLPKDRFSAERLKGVDSTLKIQPAELGDSAMYLCASSLQGYEQYFGPGTRLTVT.

The chain combines TRBV18 with TRBJ1-1, with a weak D call TRBD1 (5 bases). The CDR3 has 12 residues. Germline-derived CDR1 and CDR2 are KGHSH and LQKENI. Trimming removed 4 bases from V and 5 bases from J, with 8 bases in between. The CDR3 nucleotides read TGTGCCAGCTCACTAAAGGGGACTGAAGCTTTCTTT. It is translated as CASSLKGTEAFF.

This chain uses TRBV10-3 with TRBJ2-1, with D perhaps matching TRBD1 or TRBD2 (5 bases each). Germline CDR1 reads ENHRY; CDR2 reads SYGVKD. This CDR3 is built from 12 residues. Trimming pared 3 bases from V and 12 bases from J, leaving 12 bases between. CDR3 residues: CAISDVGRGQFF. DNA for the CDR3: TGTGCCATCAGTGACGTGGGACGAGGGCAGTTCTTC.

CDR3 protein: CSVRGTGPLLGAGASSYNEQFF. CDR3 nucleotide sequence: TGCAGCGTTAGGGGAACAGGACCCCTGTTGGGAGCGGGGGCGAGCTCCTACAATGAGCAGTTCTTC. This chain joins TRBV29-1 and TRBJ2-1; 8 positions match TRBD2. The V gene end was trimmed by 5 bases and the J gene end by 0 bases; junction bases not matched to a gene: 27. The germline V gene encodes CDR1 SQVTM and CDR2 ANQGSEA. The CDR3 runs 22 residues.

Regarding this clone: The junction and the germline gene differ at one end; a read error may be behind it. In DNA form, the CDR3 reads TGTGCCAATAGTGGACAGGGCGATTCTTCACCCCTCCACTTT. As protein: CANSGQGDSSPLHF. The genes are TRBV19 and TRBJ1-6; 8 nucleotides agree with TRBD1. Germline CDR1 LNHDA, CDR2 SQIVND (reference sequence). The CDR3 spans 14 residues.

V gene TRBV30 combines with J gene TRBJ1-5, with D possibly matching TRBD1 (6 bases). V shed 2 bases and J shed 8 bases, with 28 bases lying between them. Germline CDR1 reads GTSNPN; CDR2 reads SVGIG (reference sequence). The length of the CDR3 is 18 residues. The CDR3 loop is CAWSPPPAGAKGREPQHF. Here the CDR3 DNA reads TGTGCCTGGAGTCCCCCACCCGCGGGGGCGAAAGGGAGGGAGCCCCAGCATTTT.

This sequence joins TRBV6-5 and TRBJ2-3; TRBD1 matches at 8 bases. The CDR3 runs 14 residues. Germline V gives CDR1 MNHEY, CDR2 SVGAGI. Losses at the gene ends were 4 bases for V and 7 bases for J; bases not matched to a gene: 7. The CDR3 is CASSSGQGAYTQYF. The CDR3 region has the DNA TGTGCCAGCAGTTCCGGACAGGGCGCGTATACGCAGTATTTT.

Written as DNA, the CDR3 is TGTGCGAGGGGAGGGTCTAAAATAAATCAGCCCCAGCATTTT. This translates into CARGGSKINQPQHF. This chain joins TRBV2 and TRBJ1-5, with TRBD1 as a possible D gene (5 bases). Looked up from germline, CDR1 is SNHLY and CDR2 is FYNNEI. This CDR3 spans 14 amino acids. Full variable domain (missing parts from reference TRBV2 and TRBJ1-5): EPEVTQTPSHQVTQMGQEVILRCVPISNHLYFYWYRQILGQKVEFLVSFYNNEISEKSEIFDDQFSVERPDGSNFTLKIRSTKLEDSAMYFCARGGSKINQPQHFGDGTRLSIL.

V and J are TRBV2 and TRBJ1-5, with D possibly being TRBD1 (5 bases). Germline-derived CDR1 and CDR2 are SNHLY and FYNNEI. The CDR3 length is 14 residues. Trimming removed 6 bases at V and 5 bases at J, with 14 bases between. The CDR3 reads CASRPGVVDQPQHF. The CDR3 nucleotides are TGTGCCAGCAGGCCGGGGGTAGTAGATCAGCCCCAGCATTTT.

The chain is built from TRBV27 and TRBJ1-2; TRBD1 matches at 7 bases. The CDR3 sequence is 16 residues long. Germline V CDR1 and CDR2: MNHEY, SMNVEV (reference sequence). V was clipped by 4 bases and J by 2 bases; unmatched bases: 10. The CDR3 DNA sequence: TGTGCCAGCAGTTCTATACCTACGGACAGGAACTATGGCTACACCTTC. It yields the protein CASSSIPTDRNYGYTF.

V and J are TRBV7-2 and TRBJ2-3, with 8 nucleotides matching TRBD1. V gave up 2 bases and J gave up 2 bases; unmatched junction bases: 6. Looked up from germline, CDR1 is SGHTA and CDR2 is FQGNSA. This CDR3 has 16 residues. CDR3 sequence: CASSLKTGQVTDTQYF. CDR3 sequence (DNA): TGTGCCAGCAGCTTAAAGACGGGACAGGTCACAGATACGCAGTATTTT.